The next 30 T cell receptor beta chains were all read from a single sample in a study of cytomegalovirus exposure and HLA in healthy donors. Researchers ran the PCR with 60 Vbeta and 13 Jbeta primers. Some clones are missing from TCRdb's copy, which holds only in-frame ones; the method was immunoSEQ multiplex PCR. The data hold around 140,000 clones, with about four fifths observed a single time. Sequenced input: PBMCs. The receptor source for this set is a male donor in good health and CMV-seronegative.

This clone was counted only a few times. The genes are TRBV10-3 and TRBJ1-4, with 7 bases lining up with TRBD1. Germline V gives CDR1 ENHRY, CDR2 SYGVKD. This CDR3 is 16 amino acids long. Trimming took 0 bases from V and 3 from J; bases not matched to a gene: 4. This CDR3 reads CAISESTGQPNEKLFF. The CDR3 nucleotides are TGTGCCATCAGTGAGTCGACAGGGCAACCTAATGAAAAACTGTTTTTT.

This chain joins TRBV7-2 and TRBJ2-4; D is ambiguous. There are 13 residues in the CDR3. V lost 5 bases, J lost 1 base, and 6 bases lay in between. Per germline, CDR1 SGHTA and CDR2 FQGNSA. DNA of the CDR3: TGTGCCAGCAGCCCACAGGCCAAAAACATTCAGTACTTC. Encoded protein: CASSPQAKNIQYF.

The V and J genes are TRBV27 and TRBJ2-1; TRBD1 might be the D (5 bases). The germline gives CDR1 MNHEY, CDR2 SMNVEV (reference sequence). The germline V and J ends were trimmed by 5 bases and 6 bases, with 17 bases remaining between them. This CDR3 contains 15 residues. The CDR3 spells CASSPRPRVVNEQFF. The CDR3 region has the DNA TGTGCCAGCAGTCCCCGACCCAGGGTGGTCAATGAGCAGTTCTTC.

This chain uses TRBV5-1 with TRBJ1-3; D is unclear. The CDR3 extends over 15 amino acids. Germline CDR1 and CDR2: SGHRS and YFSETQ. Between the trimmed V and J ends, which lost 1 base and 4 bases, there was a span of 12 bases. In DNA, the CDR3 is TGCGCCAGCAGCTTGTTTCCAGGCTCGGGAAACACCATATATTTT. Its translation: CASSLFPGSGNTIYF.

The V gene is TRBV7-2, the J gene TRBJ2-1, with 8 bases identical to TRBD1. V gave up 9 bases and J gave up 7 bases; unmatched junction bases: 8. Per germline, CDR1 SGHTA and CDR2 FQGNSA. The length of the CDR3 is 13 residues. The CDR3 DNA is TGTGCCAGTAGGACAGGGTCCCTTAATGAGCAGTTCTTC. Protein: CASRTGSLNEQFF.

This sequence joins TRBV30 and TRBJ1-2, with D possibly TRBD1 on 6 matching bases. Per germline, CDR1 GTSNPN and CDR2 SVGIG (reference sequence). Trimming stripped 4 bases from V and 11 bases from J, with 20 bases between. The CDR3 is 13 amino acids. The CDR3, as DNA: TGTGCCTGGAACAGCGGGGGGGCGAGGAGATACACCTTC. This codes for CAWNSGGARRYTF. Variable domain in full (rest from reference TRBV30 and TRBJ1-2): SQTIHQWPATLVQPVGSPLSLECTVEGTSNPNLYWYRQAAGRGLQLLFYSVGIGQISSEVPQNLSASRPQDRQFILSSKKLLLSDSGFYLCAWNSGGARRYTFGSGTRLTVV.

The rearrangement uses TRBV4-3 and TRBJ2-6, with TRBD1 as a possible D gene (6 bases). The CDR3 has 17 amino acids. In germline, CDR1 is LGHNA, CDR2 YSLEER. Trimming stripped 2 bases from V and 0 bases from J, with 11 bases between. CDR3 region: CASSQHGTTSGANVLTF. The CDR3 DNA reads TGCGCCAGCAGCCAACATGGGACAACCTCTGGGGCCAACGTCCTGACTTTC.

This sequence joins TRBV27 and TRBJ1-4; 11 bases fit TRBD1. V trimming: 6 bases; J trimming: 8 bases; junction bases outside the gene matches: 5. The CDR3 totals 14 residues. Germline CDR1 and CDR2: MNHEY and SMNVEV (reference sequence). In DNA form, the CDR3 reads TGTGCCAGCAGGGACAGGGGGCGAACAGAAAAACTGTTTTTT. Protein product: CASRDRGRTEKLFF.

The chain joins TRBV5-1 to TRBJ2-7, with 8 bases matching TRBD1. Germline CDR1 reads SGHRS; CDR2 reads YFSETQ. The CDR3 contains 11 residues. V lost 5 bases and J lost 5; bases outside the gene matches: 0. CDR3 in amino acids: CASRTGDEQYF. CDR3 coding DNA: TGCGCCAGCAGGACAGGGGACGAGCAGTACTTC.

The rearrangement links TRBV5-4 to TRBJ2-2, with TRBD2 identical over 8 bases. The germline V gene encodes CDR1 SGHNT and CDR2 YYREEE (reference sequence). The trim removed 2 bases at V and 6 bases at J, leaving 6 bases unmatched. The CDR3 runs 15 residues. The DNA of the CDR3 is TGTGCCAGCAGCTTCGGGGGGGCCACGGCCGGGGAGCTGTTTTTT. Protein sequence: CASSFGGATAGELFF.

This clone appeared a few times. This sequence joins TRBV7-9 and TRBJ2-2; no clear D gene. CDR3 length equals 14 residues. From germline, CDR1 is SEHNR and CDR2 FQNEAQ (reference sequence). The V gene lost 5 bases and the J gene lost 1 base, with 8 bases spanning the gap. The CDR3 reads CASSPHMNTGELFF. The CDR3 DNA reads TGTGCCAGCAGCCCCCACATGAACACCGGGGAGCTGTTTTTT.

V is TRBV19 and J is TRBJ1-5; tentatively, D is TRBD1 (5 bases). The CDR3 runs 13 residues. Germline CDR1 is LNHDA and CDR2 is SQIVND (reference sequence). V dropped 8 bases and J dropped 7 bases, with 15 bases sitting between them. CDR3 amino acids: CASAQGLGQPQHF. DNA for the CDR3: TGTGCCAGTGCTCAGGGTTTGGGCCAGCCCCAGCATTTT.

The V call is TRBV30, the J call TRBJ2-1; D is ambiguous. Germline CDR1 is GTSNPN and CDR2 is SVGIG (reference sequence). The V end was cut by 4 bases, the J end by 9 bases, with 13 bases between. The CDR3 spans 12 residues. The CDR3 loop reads CAWTYRSGEQFF. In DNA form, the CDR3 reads TGTGCCTGGACTTATCGGTCCGGTGAGCAGTTCTTC.

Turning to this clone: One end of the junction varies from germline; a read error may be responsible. The CDR3 coding sequence is TGTGCCAGCAGCGAAGACAGGGCGGGCAATCAGCCCCAGCATTTT. It yields the protein CASSEDRAGNQPQHF. The genes are TRBV2 and TRBJ1-5, with 7 bases identical to TRBD1. The CDR3 runs 15 residues. Germline V gene lookup returns CDR1 SNHLY and CDR2 FYNNEI.

The CDR3 spells CASSLAERETQYF. In DNA form, the CDR3 reads TGCGCCAGCAGCTTGGCCGAGCGGGAGACCCAGTACTTC. This sequence joins TRBV5-1 and TRBJ2-5; TRBD2 is a possible D gene (5 bases). CDR1 and CDR2 from the germline V gene are SGHRS and YFSETQ. V gave up 0 bases and J gave up 5 bases, with 8 bases separating them. The CDR3 covers 13 residues.

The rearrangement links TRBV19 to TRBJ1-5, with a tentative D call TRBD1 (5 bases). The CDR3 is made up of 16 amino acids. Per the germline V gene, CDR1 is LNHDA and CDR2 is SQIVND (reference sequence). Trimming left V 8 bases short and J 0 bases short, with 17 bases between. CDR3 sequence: CASHRRGDYSNQPQHF. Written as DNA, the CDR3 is TGTGCCAGTCACCGACGAGGGGACTATAGCAATCAGCCCCAGCATTTT. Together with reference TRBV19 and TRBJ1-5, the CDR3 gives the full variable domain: DGGITQSPKYLFRKEGQNVTLSCEQNLNHDAMYWYRQDPGQGLRLIYYSQIVNDFQKGDIAEGYSVSREKKESFPLTVTSAQKNPTAFYLCASHRRGDYSNQPQHFGDGTRLSIL.

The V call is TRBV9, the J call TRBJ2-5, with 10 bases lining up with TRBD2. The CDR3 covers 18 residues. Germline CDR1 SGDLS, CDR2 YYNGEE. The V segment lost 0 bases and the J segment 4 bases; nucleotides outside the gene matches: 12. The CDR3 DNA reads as TGTGCCAGCAGCGTAGGGCGTGGAACTAGCGGGGCGCCAGAGACCCAGTACTTC. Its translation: CASSVGRGTSGAPETQYF.

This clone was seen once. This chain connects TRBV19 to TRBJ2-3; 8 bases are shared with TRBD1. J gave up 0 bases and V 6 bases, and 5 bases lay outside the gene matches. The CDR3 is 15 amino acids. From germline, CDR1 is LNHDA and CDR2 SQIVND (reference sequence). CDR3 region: CASRIGQGSTDTQYF. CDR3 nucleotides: TGTGCCAGTAGGATCGGACAGGGAAGCACAGATACGCAGTATTTT.

The CDR3 sequence: CASSLAASGTSTDTQYF. The CDR3 nucleotides are TGCGCCAGCAGCTTGGCCGCTAGCGGGACTAGCACAGATACGCAGTATTTT. The chain links TRBV5-1 to TRBJ2-3; 9 nucleotides agree with TRBD2. The CDR3 spans 17 residues. CDR1 and CDR2 from the germline V gene are SGHRS and YFSETQ. V lost 0 bases to trimming and J lost 0 bases; unmatched junction nucleotides: 5. The full variable domain, rest sourced from reference TRBV5-1 and TRBJ2-3, is KAGVTQTPRYLIKTRGQQVTLSCSPISGHRSVSWYQQTPGQGLQFLFEYFSETQRNKGNFPGRFSGRQFSNSRSEMNVSTLELGDSALYLCASSLAASGTSTDTQYFGPGTRLTVL.

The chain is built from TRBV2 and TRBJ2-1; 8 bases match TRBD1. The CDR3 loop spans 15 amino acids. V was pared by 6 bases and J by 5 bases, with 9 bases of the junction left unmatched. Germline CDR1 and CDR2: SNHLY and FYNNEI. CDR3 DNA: TGTGCCAGCAGATGGACAGGGAGATCACACAATGAGCAGTTCTTC. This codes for CASRWTGRSHNEQFF.

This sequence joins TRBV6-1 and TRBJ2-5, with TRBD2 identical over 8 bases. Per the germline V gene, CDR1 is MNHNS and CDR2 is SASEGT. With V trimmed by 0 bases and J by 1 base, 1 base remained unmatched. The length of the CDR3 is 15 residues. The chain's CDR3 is CASSEASGGQETQYF. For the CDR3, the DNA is TGTGCCAGCAGTGAAGCGAGCGGGGGCCAAGAGACCCAGTACTTC.

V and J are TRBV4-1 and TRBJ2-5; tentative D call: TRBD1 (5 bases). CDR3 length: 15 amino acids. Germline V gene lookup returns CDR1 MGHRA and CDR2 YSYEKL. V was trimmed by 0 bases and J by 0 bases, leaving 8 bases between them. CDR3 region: CASSQEAGNQETQYF. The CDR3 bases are TGCGCCAGCAGCCAAGAGGCAGGGAACCAAGAGACCCAGTACTTC.

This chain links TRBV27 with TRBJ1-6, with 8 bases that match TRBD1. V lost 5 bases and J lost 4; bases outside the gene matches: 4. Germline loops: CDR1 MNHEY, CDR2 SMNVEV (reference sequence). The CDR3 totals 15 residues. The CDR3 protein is CASSGDRFYNSPLHF. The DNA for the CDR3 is TGTGCCAGCAGTGGGGACAGGTTTTATAATTCACCCCTCCACTTT.

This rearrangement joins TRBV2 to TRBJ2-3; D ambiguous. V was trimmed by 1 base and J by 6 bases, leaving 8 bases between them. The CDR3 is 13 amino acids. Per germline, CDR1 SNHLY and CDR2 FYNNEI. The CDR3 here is CASSEEKRDTQYF. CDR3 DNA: TGTGCCAGCAGTGAAGAGAAACGGGATACGCAGTATTTT.

The CDR3 sequence is CASSIIGGLGVEPQHF. The CDR3, as DNA: TGTGCCAGTAGTATCATAGGGGGCCTCGGCGTGGAGCCCCAGCATTTT. J is TRBJ1-5 and V is TRBV19; 7 bases agree with TRBD1. The CDR3 contains 16 residues. The J segment lost 8 bases and the V segment lost 3 bases, leaving 13 bases of the junction unmatched. Germline V gene data show CDR1 as LNHDA and CDR2 as SQIVND (reference sequence).

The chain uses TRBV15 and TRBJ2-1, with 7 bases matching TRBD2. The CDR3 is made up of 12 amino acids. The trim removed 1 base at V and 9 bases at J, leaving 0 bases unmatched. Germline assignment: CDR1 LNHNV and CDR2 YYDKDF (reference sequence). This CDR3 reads CATSRGEGEQFF. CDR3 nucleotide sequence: TGTGCCACCAGCAGAGGGGAGGGTGAGCAGTTCTTC.

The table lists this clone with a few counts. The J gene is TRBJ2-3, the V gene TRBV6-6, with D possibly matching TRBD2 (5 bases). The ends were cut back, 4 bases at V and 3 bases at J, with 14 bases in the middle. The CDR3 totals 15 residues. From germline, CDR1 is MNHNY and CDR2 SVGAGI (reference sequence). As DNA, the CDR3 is TGTGCCAGCAGTTGGGAGCCAGTCGAAACAGATACGCAGTATTTT. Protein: CASSWEPVETDTQYF.

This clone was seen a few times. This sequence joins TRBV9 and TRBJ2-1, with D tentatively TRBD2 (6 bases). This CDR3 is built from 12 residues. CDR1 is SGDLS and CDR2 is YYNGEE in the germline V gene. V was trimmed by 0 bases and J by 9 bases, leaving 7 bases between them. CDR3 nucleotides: TGTGCCAGCAGCGTAGGGGGAGGTGAGCAGTTCTTC. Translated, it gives CASSVGGGEQFF.

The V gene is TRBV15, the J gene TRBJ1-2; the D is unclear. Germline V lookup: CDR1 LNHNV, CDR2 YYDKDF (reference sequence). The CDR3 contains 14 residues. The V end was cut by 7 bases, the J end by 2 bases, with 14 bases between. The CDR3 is CATTVGLSNYGYTF. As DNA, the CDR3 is TGTGCCACCACCGTGGGCCTTTCAAACTATGGCTACACCTTC.

The CDR3 DNA reads TGTGCCAGCAGCACTTTGGGGGGCAGGGGGAGGAATAATTCACCCCTCCACTTT. This sequence encodes CASSTLGGRGRNNSPLHF. V usage is TRBV27 and J usage is TRBJ1-6; TRBD1 matches at 7 bases. V was pared by 6 bases and J by 5 bases, with 16 bases of the junction left unmatched. This CDR3 has 18 amino acids. Germline V gene lookup returns CDR1 MNHEY and CDR2 SMNVEV (reference sequence).